This T cell receptor beta chain was sequenced during a study of chemoradiotherapy in HPV16-positive cancers. Study context: Candidate HPV-specific clones and shared TCR motifs came from a couple of HPV16-positive patients.

Findings and caveats of the study: Only a couple of HPV16-positive patients supplied the functional HPV-specificity definition.

Clones were read by immunoSEQ multiplex PCR, and TCRdb kept only the in-frame ones, dropping some. Of about 16,000 clones in the sample, approximately 75% were seen once. About this clone: Its antigen is not known.

Repertoires were sampled repeatedly during chemoradiotherapy. This receptor was identified in a human donor with HPV-associated anogenital cancer. The material was obtained from a patient who underwent chemoradiotherapy.

CDR3 sequence (DNA): TGTGCCAGCACCCTTGGGGGGGGAGGAGGTGAAAAACTGTTTTTT. This encodes CASTLGGGGGEKLFF. V and J are TRBV5-5 and TRBJ1-4; weak D call: TRBD1 (5 bases). Germline V gene sequence: CDR1 SGHKS, CDR2 YYEKEE (reference sequence). Trimming took 6 bases from V and 7 from J, leaving 19 bases between them. CDR3 length equals 15 residues.